The TCR beta chain under discussion was sequenced for a study of blood T cell repertoires in COVID-19. At the level of the study: The study drew acute and convalescent COVID-19 samples from the United States, Italy and Spain.

With 0 bases clipped from V and 11 bases from J, the junction kept 4 bases outside the gene matches. Germline CDR1 is SGHDN and CDR2 is FVKESK. This CDR3 contains 12 residues. In the original analysis: Cell counts per sample came from amplifying reference gene primers. This table comes from immunoSEQ multiplex PCR, and its TCRdb copy is limited to in-frame clones, with some not included. The D gene and trimming were derived from the DNA, and the V and J assignments and clone size from that table. This sample has more than 250,000 clones; 92% occur once, and the top ten carry roughly 18%. This chain connects TRBV14 to TRBJ2-7; 7 bases line up with TRBD1. The specimen was PBMCs or T cells enriched from blood (not recorded which). This receptor was identified in a woman under 40 who had recovered from COVID-19. DNA of the CDR3: TGTGCCAGCAGCCAAGATTACGGGACAGAGTACTTC. Translation gives CASSQDYGTEYF.